This TCR beta chain was identified during a study of T cell changes during pregnancy in multiple sclerosis. After removal of 4 bases from V and 3 bases from J, the junction contained 1 base not matched to a gene. The germline V gene encodes CDR1 SGHDN and CDR2 FVKESK. CDR3 size: 14 residues. TCRdb's table, derived via immunoSEQ multiplex PCR, lists solely in-frame clones and lacks some. Of roughly 59,000 clones listed, approximately 90% are singletons. Only one count was recorded for this clone. V is TRBV14 and J is TRBJ2-2; 8 nucleotides match TRBD1. The sample was peripheral blood, taken in the third trimester of pregnancy. This clonotype was obtained from a female donor in good health, enrolled as a control in a pregnancy study. The CDR3 nucleotides are TGTGCCAGCAGCCGGGACAGGTACACCGGGGAGCTGTTTTTT. Its translation is CASSRDRYTGELFF. The full variable domain, its missing parts supplied by reference TRBV14 and TRBJ2-2, is EAGVTQFPSHSVIEKGQTVTLRCDPISGHDNLYWYRRVMGKEIKFLLHFVKESKQDESGMPNNRFLAERTGGTYSTLKVQPAELEDSGVYFCASSRDRYTGELFFGEGSRLTVL.